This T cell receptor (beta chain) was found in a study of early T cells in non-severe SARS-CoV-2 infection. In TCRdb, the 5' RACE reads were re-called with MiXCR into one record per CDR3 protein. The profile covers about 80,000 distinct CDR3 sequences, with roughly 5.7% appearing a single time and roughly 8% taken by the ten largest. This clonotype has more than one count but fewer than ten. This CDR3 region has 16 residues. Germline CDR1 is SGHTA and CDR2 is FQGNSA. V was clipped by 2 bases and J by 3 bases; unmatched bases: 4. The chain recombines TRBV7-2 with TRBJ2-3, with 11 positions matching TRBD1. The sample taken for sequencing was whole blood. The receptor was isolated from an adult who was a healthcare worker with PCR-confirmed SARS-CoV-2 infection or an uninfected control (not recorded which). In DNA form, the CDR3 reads TGTGCCAGCAGCTTAAAAGGGACAGGGGGGACAGATACGCAGTATTTT. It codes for CASSLKGTGGTDTQYF.